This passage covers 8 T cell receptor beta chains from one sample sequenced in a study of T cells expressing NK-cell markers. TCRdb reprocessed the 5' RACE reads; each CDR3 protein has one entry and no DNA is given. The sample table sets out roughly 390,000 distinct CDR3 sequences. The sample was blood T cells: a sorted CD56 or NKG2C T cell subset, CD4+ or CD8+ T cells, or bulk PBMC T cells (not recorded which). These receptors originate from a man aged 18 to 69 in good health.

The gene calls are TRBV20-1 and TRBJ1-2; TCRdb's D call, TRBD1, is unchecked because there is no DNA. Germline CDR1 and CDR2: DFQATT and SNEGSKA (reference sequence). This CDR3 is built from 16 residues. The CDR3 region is CSEGRGKTGGGDGYTF.

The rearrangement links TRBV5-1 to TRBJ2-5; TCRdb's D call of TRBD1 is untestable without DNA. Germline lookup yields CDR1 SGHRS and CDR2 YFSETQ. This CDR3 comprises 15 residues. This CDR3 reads CASSLVGGRQESQYF.

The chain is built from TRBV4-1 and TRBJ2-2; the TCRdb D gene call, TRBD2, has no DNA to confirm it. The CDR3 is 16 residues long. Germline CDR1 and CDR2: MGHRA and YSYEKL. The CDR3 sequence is CASSLFGTSITGELFF.

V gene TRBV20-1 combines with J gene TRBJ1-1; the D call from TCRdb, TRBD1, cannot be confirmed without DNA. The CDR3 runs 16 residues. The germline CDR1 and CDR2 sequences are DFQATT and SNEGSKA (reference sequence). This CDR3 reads CSAREGSGWANTEAFF.

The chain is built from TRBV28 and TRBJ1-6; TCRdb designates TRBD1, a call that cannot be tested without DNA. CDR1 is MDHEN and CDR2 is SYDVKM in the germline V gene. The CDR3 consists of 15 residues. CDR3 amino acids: CASKENRVGNSPLHF. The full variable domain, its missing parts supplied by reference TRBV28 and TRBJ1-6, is DVKVTQSSRYLVKRTGEKVFLECVQDMDHENMFWYRQDPGLGLRLIYFSYDVKMKEKGDIPEGYSVSREKKERFSLILESASTNQTSMYLCASKENRVGNSPLHFGNGTRLTVT.

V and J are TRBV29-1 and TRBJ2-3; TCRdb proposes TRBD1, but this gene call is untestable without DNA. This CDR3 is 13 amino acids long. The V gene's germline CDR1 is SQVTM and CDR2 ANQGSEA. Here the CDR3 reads CSVDPVGGATQYF.

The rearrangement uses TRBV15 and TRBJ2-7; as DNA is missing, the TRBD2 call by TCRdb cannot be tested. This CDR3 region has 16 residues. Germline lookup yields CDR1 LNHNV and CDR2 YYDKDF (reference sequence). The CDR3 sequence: CATSSLTSGGLYEQYF.

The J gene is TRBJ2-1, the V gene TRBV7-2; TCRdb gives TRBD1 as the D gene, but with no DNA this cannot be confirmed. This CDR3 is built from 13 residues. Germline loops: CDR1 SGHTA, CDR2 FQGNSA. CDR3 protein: CASSHRGGVEQFF.